This TCR beta chain was identified during a study of OX40 agonist ivuxolimab in advanced cancers. TCRdb's table, derived via immunoSEQ multiplex PCR, lists solely in-frame clones and lacks some. Of around 100,000 clones in the sample, under 95% were seen once. The CDR3 totals 13 residues. From germline, CDR1 is SGHTA and CDR2 FQGNSA. V was trimmed by 1 base and J by 8 bases, leaving 8 bases between them. This sample comprised CD4+ or CD8+ T cells sorted from blood, obtained in a trial of the OX40 agonist ivuxolimab. J is TRBJ1-4 and V is TRBV7-2; D is undetermined. The receptor's source is an adult with an advanced solid tumor such as melanoma, head and neck, liver or kidney cancer. The CDR3 here is CASSLGPAEKLFF. CDR3 in DNA: TGTGCCAGCAGCTTAGGGCCGGCGGAAAAACTGTTTTTT.